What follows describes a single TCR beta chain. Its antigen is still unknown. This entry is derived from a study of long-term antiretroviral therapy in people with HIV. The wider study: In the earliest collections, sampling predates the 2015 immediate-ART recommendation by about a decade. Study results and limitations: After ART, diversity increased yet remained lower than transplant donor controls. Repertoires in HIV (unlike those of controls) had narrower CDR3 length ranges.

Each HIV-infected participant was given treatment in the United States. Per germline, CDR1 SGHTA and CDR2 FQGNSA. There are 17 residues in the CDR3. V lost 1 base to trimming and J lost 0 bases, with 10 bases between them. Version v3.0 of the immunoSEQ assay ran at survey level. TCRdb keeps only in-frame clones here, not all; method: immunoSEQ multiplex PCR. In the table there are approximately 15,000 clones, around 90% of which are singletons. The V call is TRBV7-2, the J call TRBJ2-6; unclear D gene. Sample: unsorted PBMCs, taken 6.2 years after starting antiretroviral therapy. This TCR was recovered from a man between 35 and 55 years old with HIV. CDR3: CASSLGGLASGANVLTF. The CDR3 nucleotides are TGTGCCAGCAGCTTAGGTGGCTTGGCCTCTGGGGCCAACGTCCTGACTTTC.